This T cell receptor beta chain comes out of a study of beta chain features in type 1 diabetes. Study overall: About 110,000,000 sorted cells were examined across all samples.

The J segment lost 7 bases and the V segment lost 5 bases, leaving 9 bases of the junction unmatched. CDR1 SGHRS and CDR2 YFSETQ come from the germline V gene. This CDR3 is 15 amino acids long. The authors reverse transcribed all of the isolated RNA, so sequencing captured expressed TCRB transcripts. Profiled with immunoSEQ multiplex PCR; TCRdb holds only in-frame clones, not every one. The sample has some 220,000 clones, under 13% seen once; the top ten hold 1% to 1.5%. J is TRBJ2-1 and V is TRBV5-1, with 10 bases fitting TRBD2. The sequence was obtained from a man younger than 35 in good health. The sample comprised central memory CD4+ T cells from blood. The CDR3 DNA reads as TGCGCCAGCAGGAACCTAGCGGGAGAAGGGAATGAGCAGTTCTTC. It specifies CASRNLAGEGNEQFF.